This T cell receptor (beta chain) is drawn from a study of cytomegalovirus exposure and HLA in healthy donors. Losses at the gene ends were 5 bases for V and 2 bases for J; bases not matched to a gene: 12. The CDR3 sequence is 16 residues long. CDR1 and CDR2 (germline): SGHRS, YFSETQ. This PCR relied on a set of 60 Vbeta primers and 13 Jbeta primers. Only in-frame clones appear in the TCRdb table, and some are missing; sequencing was by immunoSEQ multiplex PCR. The profile covers around 130,000 clones, with around 80% appearing a single time and 1.5% taken by the ten largest. Material: PBMCs. This TCR was recovered from a woman younger than 30 in good health and CMV-seronegative. This rearrangement joins TRBV5-1 to TRBJ1-2; 7 bases are shared with TRBD1. The CDR3 DNA follows: TGCGCCAGCAGATACGCCGGGACAGAACTAAACTATGGCTACACCTTC. Protein product: CASRYAGTELNYGYTF.